The source of this TCR beta chain is a study of blood T cell repertoires in COVID-19. The wider study: Spain, Italy and the United States supplied samples that represented acute and convalescent COVID-19.

Authors' methods: Amplifying reference gene primers gave estimates of nucleated cell counts. The data were produced by immunoSEQ multiplex PCR, yet TCRdb's version contains in-frame clones alone and is incomplete. That table gives V, J and clone size, and the DNA gave D and trimming. The sample consists of approximately 99,000 clones, about 90% of them appearing once. Germline loops: CDR1 MNHEY, CDR2 SVGAGI. The CDR3 length is 13 residues. The ends were cut back, 7 bases at V and 4 bases at J, with 11 bases in the middle. The sequencing sample was made of peripheral blood. V gene TRBV6-5 combines with J gene TRBJ1-3, with D hard to call. The source of this sequence is a human donor in a cohort sampled during active COVID-19. The CDR3 reads CASTKSGGNTIYF. The CDR3 DNA follows: TGTGCCAGCACCAAAAGCGGGGGAAACACCATATATTTT.